The clone carrying this TCR beta chain was recorded at least ten times. Its cognate antigen is unknown. These data are taken from a study of neurological immune-mediated disorders. General study findings and limits: HTLV-1-associated myelopathy led in TCR clonal expansion, while multiple sclerosis ranked lowest, below healthy controls. None of the CDR3 amino acid sequences found in expanded clones was shared across subjects. This suggests that the TCR-beta repertoires were private in all groups.

The CDR3 length is 15 residues. Trimming left V 3 bases short and J 0 bases short, with 9 bases between. The method for making cDNA was 5'RACE, and it used 10-nucleotide random UMIs. Each CDR3 protein gets one entry after TCRdb re-called the 5' RACE reads with MiXCR. The sample includes about 84,000 distinct CDR3 sequences, over 9% of them seen just once. Unsorted libraries were derived from 2 million PBMCs stored at -80 C. Specimen: PBMCs. This rearrangement joins TRBV12-3 or TRBV12-4 to TRBJ1-5; D is uncertain. The clonotype comes from a middle-aged man in good health. CDR3 DNA: TGTGCCAGCAGTTTGACACCTTATAGCAATCAGCCCCAGCATTTT. Protein product: CASSLTPYSNQPQHF.